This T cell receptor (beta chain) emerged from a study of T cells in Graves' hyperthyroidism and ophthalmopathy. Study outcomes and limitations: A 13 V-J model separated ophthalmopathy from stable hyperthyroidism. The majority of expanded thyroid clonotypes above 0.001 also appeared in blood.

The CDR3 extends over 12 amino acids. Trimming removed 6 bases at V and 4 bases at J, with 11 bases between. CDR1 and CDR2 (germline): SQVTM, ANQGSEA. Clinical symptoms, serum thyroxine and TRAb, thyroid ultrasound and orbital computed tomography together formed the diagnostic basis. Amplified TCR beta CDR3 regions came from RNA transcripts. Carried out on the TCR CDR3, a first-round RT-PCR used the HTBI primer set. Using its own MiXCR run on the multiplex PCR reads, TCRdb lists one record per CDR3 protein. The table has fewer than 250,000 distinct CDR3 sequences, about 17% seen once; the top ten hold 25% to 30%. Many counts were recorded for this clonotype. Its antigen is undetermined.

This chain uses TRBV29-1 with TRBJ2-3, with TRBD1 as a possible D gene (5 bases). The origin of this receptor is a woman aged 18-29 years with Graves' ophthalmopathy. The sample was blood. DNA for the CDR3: TGCAGCGTCGAGCAGGGTCCAGATACGCAGTATTTT. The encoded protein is CSVEQGPDTQYF.